This T cell receptor (beta chain) is drawn from a study of blood T cell repertoires in COVID-19. Overall study context: Sample material is recorded as cDNA or gDNA derived from T cells, B-cell-depleted T cells, or PBMCs.

As handled by the study authors: How many nucleated cells were present was estimated from reference gene primer amplification. The protocol was immunoSEQ multiplex PCR, while the TCRdb copy is restricted to in-frame clones and leaves out a portion. From that table come the V and J calls and clone size; the DNA was used to work out D and trimming. The table records just over 30,000 clones, about 89% of them present only once. The origin of this receptor is a woman aged 40 to 50 with active or convalescent COVID-19. Sequencing was done on a sample of peripheral blood.

The CDR3 reads CASSLAGNGRINSPLHF. The CDR3 region has the DNA TGCGCCAGCAGCTTGGCCGGGAACGGACGCATCAATTCACCCCTCCACTTT. The chain carries TRBV5-1 and TRBJ1-6; D gene unclear. Germline CDR1 is SGHRS and CDR2 is YFSETQ. The CDR3 is made up of 17 amino acids. Trimming cost V 0 bases and J 7 bases, with 17 bases left between them. The variable domain in full, with the rest retrieved from reference TRBV5-1 and TRBJ1-6, is KAGVTQTPRYLIKTRGQQVTLSCSPISGHRSVSWYQQTPGQGLQFLFEYFSETQRNKGNFPGRFSGRQFSNSRSEMNVSTLELGDSALYLCASSLAGNGRINSPLHFGNGTRLTVT.